This T cell receptor beta chain is from a study of T cells in localized non-small cell lung cancer. Sequencing was performed with immunoSEQ multiplex PCR; in TCRdb, only in-frame clones are kept and a portion is missing. The table lists around 15,000 clones, 85% to 90% of them singletons. In regard to this clone: Its antigen is currently unknown.

Study-wide findings and caveats: Because only a single region of the tumor was sequenced, heterogeneity remains possible. The study detected a median roughly 50 of the top 100 tumor clones in adjacent lung.

The sample in question was peripheral blood mononuclear cells, obtained before any cancer treatment. This clonotype was sampled from a woman aged 35 to 70 with stage III lung adenocarcinoma.

The CDR3, as DNA: TGTGCCAGCAGCCCGACCCGGGGGCTCTACAATGAGCAGTTCTTC. Translating it yields CASSPTRGLYNEQFF. The chain employs TRBV7-2 and TRBJ2-1; D is tentatively TRBD1 or TRBD2 (6 bases each). The germline V gene encodes CDR1 SGHTA and CDR2 FQGNSA. The V gene lost 5 bases and the J gene lost 3 bases, with 14 bases spanning the gap. This CDR3 region has 15 residues.